The clone carrying this T cell receptor beta chain has at least ten counts. The data were obtained in a study of T cells in Graves' hyperthyroidism and ophthalmopathy. Authors of the study amplified TCR beta CDR3 regions from RNA transcripts. Initially, a first-round RT-PCR of the TCR CDR3 employed the HTBI primer set. TCRdb re-derived calls from the multiplex PCR reads in MiXCR, one entry per CDR3 protein. The sample consists of 600,000 to 850,000 distinct CDR3 sequences, approximately 18% of them appearing once. Those with hyperthyroidism were 18 to 65 years old, newly diagnosed, and ill for under 2 months. The sample of blood was obtained at first hyperthyroidism diagnosis (before any ophthalmopathy symptoms). Germline V gene lookup returns CDR1 SGHAT and CDR2 FQDESV (reference sequence). V was clipped by 2 bases and J by 7 bases, with 11 bases between them. CDR3 size: 13 residues.

Sequencing input: blood. The receptor's source is a woman aged 50 to 60 with Graves' hyperthyroidism that later progressed to Graves' ophthalmopathy. V gene TRBV11-1 combines with J gene TRBJ1-1; D is unclear. The CDR3 is CASSLRRGLEAFF. The CDR3 nucleotides read TGTGCCAGCAGCTTAAGGAGAGGGCTTGAAGCTTTCTTT. The full variable domain, in which reference TRBV11-1 and TRBJ1-1 provide the parts outside the CDR3, is EAEVAQSPRYKITEKSQAVAFWCDPISGHATLYWYRQILGQGPELLVQFQDESVVDDSQLPKDRFSAERLKGVDSTLKIQPAELGDSAMYLCASSLRRGLEAFFGQGTRLTVV.